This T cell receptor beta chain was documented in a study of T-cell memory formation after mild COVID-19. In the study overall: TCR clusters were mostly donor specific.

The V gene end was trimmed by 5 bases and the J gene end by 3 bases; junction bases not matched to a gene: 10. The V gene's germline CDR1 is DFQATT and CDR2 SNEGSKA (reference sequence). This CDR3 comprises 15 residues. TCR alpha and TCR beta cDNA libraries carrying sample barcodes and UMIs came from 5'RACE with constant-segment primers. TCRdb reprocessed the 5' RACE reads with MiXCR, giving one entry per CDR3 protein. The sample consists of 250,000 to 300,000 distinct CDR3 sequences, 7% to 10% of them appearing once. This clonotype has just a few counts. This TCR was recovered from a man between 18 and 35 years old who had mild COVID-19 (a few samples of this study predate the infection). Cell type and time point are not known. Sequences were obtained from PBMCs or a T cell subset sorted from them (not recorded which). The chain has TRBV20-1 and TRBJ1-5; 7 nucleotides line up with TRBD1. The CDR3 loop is CSAHRTGTNNQPQHF. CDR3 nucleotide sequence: TGCAGTGCTCACAGGACAGGTACCAACAATCAGCCCCAGCATTTT.